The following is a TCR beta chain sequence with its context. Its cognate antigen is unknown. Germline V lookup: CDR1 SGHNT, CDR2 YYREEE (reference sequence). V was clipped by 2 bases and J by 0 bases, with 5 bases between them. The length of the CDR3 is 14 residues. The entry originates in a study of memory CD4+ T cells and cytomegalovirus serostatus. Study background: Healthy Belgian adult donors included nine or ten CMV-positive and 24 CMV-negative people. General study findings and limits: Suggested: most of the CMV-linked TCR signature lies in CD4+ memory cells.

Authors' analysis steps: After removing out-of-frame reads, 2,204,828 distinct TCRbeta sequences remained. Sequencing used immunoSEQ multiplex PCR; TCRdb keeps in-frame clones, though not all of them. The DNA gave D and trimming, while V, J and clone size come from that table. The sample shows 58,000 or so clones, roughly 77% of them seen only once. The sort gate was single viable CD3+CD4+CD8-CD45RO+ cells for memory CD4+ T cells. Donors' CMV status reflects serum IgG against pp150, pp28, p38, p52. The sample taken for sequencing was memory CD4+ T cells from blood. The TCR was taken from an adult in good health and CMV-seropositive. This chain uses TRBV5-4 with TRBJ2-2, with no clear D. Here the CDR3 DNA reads TGTGCCAGCAGCTTCAGTGCGAACACCGGGGAGCTGTTTTTT. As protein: CASSFSANTGELFF.